The 25 T cell receptor beta chains given below trace back to one sample, sequenced in a study of T cell repertoires in cytomegalovirus infection. These receptors have no known antigen. One entry per CDR3 protein results from TCRdb running MiXCR on the reads. The data show some 940,000 distinct CDR3 sequences, with about a third seen just once and more than 13% held by the top ten. The specimen was cultured CD8+ T cells from PBMCs, collected from culture after CMV antigen stimulation. Source of these receptors: a human donor in good health (CMV status not recorded). Some clones in this sample may be carry-over from other donors' samples.

The chain uses TRBV7-6 and TRBJ2-1, with TRBD2 matching 7 bases. CDR1 is SGHVS, CDR2 FNYEAQ, per germline. The CDR3 spans 17 residues. The V gene end was trimmed by 5 bases and the J gene end by 8 bases; junction bases not matched to a gene: 18. The CDR3 bases are TGTGCCAGCAGCCCTAGCGTCCCGGGGGGAGTTGACGATGAGCAGTTCTTC. Residues: CASSPSVPGGVDDEQFF.

The rearrangement links TRBV7-9 to TRBJ1-1; 8 bases line up with TRBD1. The V gene's germline CDR1 is SEHNR and CDR2 FQNEAQ (reference sequence). Unmatched junction bases numbered 4, after V lost 1 base and J lost 0 bases. The CDR3 loop spans 16 amino acids. In nucleotides, the CDR3 is TGTGCCAGCAGCTTAGAAGCAGGGGGCATGAACACTGAAGCTTTCTTT. This encodes CASSLEAGGMNTEAFF.

The chain is built from TRBV12-3 or TRBV12-4 and TRBJ2-5, with D tentatively TRBD2 (6 bases). CDR3 length: 15 residues. The V end lost 5 bases, the J end lost 3 bases, and 16 bases lay between the germline ends. This CDR3 reads CASSPFSTSKETQYF. The DNA for the CDR3 is TGTGCCAGCAGTCCCTTTTCGACTAGTAAAGAGACCCAGTACTTC.

This clonotype was seen more than once but under ten times. This chain joins TRBV6-5 and TRBJ2-1; D could derive from TRBD1 or TRBD2 (6 bases each). CDR3 length: 15 amino acids. V lost 8 bases, J lost 0 bases, and 14 bases lay in between. CDR1 and CDR2 (germline): MNHEY, SVGAGI. Here the CDR3 DNA reads TGTGCCAGCCAGTTAAGGGGGGACTCCTACAATGAGCAGTTCTTC. Its translation is CASQLRGDSYNEQFF.

The rearrangement joins TRBV2 to TRBJ2-2; D is unclear. The ends were cut back, 1 base at V and 7 bases at J, with 13 bases in the middle. Germline values: CDR1 SNHLY, CDR2 FYNNEI. CDR3 length: 15 residues. CDR3: CASSEDPLTYGELFF. The CDR3 bases are TGTGCCAGCAGTGAAGACCCCCTGACCTACGGGGAGCTGTTTTTT.

The CDR3 spells CASSKDRGGRNEQFF. The CDR3 bases are TGTGCCAGCAGCAAGGACAGGGGGGGTAGGAATGAGCAGTTCTTC. V usage is TRBV7-6 and J usage is TRBJ2-1; 10 bases line up with TRBD1. CDR1 SGHVS and CDR2 FNYEAQ come from the germline V gene. This CDR3 region has 15 residues. The ends lost 5 bases at V and 7 bases at J; junction bases unmatched: 8. Complete variable domain (other parts from reference TRBV7-6 and TRBJ2-1): GAGVSQSPRYKVTKRGQDVALRCDPISGHVSLYWYRQALGQGPEFLTYFNYEAQQDKSGLPNDRFSAERPEGSISTLTIQRTEQRDSAMYRCASSKDRGGRNEQFFGPGTRLTVL.

This clonotype came up a few times. V and J are TRBV4-1 and TRBJ1-1; no clear D. Trimming left V 0 bases short and J 1 base short, with 9 bases between. This CDR3 is 15 amino acids long. Looked up from germline, CDR1 is MGHRA and CDR2 is YSYEKL. The chain's CDR3 is CASSQERVGNTEAFF. CDR3 sequence (DNA): TGCGCCAGCAGCCAAGAGAGGGTTGGGAACACTGAAGCTTTCTTT.

V gene TRBV7-3 combines with J gene TRBJ2-5; the match to TRBD2 covers 11 bases. The junction had 4 bases not matched to a gene; V was cut back by 5 bases and J by 2 bases. CDR1 SGHTA and CDR2 FQGTGA come from the germline V gene. The CDR3 has 15 amino acids. The CDR3 DNA reads as TGTGCCAGCAGCGTGACTAGCGGGGATCAAGAGACCCAGTACTTC. As protein: CASSVTSGDQETQYF.

The rearrangement links TRBV7-4 to TRBJ1-2; a weak D match, TRBD1 (5 bases). Germline loops: CDR1 SGHVT, CDR2 SQSDAQ. This CDR3 region has 12 residues. Trimming shortened V by 1 base and J by 10 bases, and 10 bases separated the two germline ends. For the CDR3, the DNA is TGTGCCAGCAGCTTAGAGGGGAGACTCTACACCTTC. Protein sequence: CASSLEGRLYTF.

The chain links TRBV6-6 to TRBJ2-7; TRBD1 matches 9 bases. In germline, CDR1 is MNHNY, CDR2 SVGAGI (reference sequence). The CDR3 loop spans 15 amino acids. With V trimmed by 5 bases and J by 2 bases, 7 bases remained unmatched. DNA for the CDR3: TGTGCCAGCAGTGTGGGACAGGGCTTAACCTACGAGCAGTACGTC. Amino acid sequence: CASSVGQGLTYEQYV.

This clonotype was counted a few times. This chain joins TRBV27 and TRBJ2-1; D unresolved. The CDR3 is 13 residues long. Germline V gene sequence: CDR1 MNHEY, CDR2 SMNVEV (reference sequence). V was clipped by 5 bases and J by 6 bases, with 11 bases between them. The CDR3 protein is CASSLAPVNEQFF. DNA for the CDR3: TGTGCCAGCAGTCTGGCCCCCGTCAATGAGCAGTTCTTC.

There are a few counts of this clonotype. CDR3 loop: CASSKSFGGAPTDTQYF. CDR3 sequence (DNA): TGTGCCAGCAGTAAATCCTTCGGGGGCGCTCCCACAGATACGCAGTATTTT. This rearrangement joins TRBV6-6 to TRBJ2-3; perhaps D is TRBD1 or TRBD2 (6 bases each). CDR1 is MNHNY, CDR2 SVGAGI, per germline (reference sequence). The CDR3 has 17 residues. Trimming took off 5 bases at V and 2 bases at J, with 20 bases between the two ends.

This clonotype was found a few times. The chain joins TRBV4-1 to TRBJ2-1, with 7 bases fitting TRBD1. The CDR3 consists of 13 residues. V trimming: 9 bases; J trimming: 7 bases; junction bases outside the gene matches: 9. Germline CDR1 and CDR2: MGHRA and YSYEKL. CDR3 sequence reads: CASATGSRNEQFF. The CDR3 nucleotides are TGCGCCAGTGCGACAGGGAGTAGGAATGAGCAGTTCTTC.

This clonotype has more than one count but fewer than ten. This chain links TRBV19 with TRBJ2-2, with TRBD1 matching 8 bases. Trimming cost V 5 bases and J 0 bases; bases outside gene matches: 5. The V gene's germline CDR1 is LNHDA and CDR2 SQIVND (reference sequence). This CDR3 contains 16 residues. Written as DNA, the CDR3 is TGTGCCAGTAGTCCGAGGACAGGGTCGAACACCGGGGAGCTGTTTTTT. This gives the protein CASSPRTGSNTGELFF.

CDR3 coding DNA: TGTGCCACCAGCAGAGATCTGACGGGCTACGAGCAGTACTTC. This codes for CATSRDLTGYEQYF. This chain uses TRBV15 with TRBJ2-7; D is ambiguous. The V gene lost 0 bases and the J gene lost 3 bases, with 9 bases spanning the gap. The CDR3 is 14 amino acids. CDR1 and CDR2 from the germline V gene are LNHNV and YYDKDF (reference sequence).

The chain joins TRBV5-1 to TRBJ2-7; 8 bases are shared with TRBD1. The CDR3 contains 16 residues. The trim removed 4 bases at V and 4 bases at J, leaving 13 bases unmatched. In germline, CDR1 is SGHRS, CDR2 YFSETQ. The CDR3 DNA reads as TGCGCCAGCAGCCCACCCCCGTACAGGGGGTCTTACGAGCAGTACTTC. Residues: CASSPPPYRGSYEQYF.

The rearrangement joins TRBV19 to TRBJ1-2; TRBD1 agrees at 10 bases. Germline V lookup: CDR1 LNHDA, CDR2 SQIVND (reference sequence). The CDR3 has 17 amino acids. The V and J ends lost 2 bases and 0 bases, in that order; junction bases with no gene match: 6. The CDR3: CASSIPGQGISNYGYTF. In DNA, the CDR3 is TGTGCCAGTAGTATACCGGGACAGGGGATCTCTAACTATGGCTACACCTTC.

This clonotype was recorded a few times. V usage is TRBV4-1 and J usage is TRBJ1-1; a possible D gene is TRBD1 (5 bases). The V and J ends lost 0 bases and 4 bases respectively, with 12 bases between them. Germline V CDR1 and CDR2: MGHRA, YSYEKL. There are 15 residues in the CDR3. CDR3: CASSQERGGGTEAFF. CDR3 coding DNA: TGCGCCAGCAGCCAAGAGCGTGGGGGAGGCACTGAAGCTTTCTTT.

This clonotype was seen a few times. This may be a read error, as it is one base from a much larger clone. The chain joins TRBV7-9 to TRBJ1-1; D not resolved. Germline V gene sequence: CDR1 SEHNR, CDR2 FQNEAQ (reference sequence). The CDR3 is 12 residues long. Trimming took 2 bases from V and 4 from J, leaving 5 bases between them. CDR3 coding DNA: TGTGCCAGCAGCTTAAGTGTCACTGAAGCTTTCTTT. The encoded protein is CASSLSVTEAFF.

The V and J genes are TRBV4-1 and TRBJ2-7, with no clear D. The CDR3 spans 14 residues. Deletions cut 0 bases from V and 6 bases from J, with 12 bases between. CDR1 and CDR2 from the germline V gene are MGHRA and YSYEKL. For the CDR3, the DNA is TGCGCCAGCAGCCAAGAATGGTCACAGCCCGAGCAGTACTTC. Translation: CASSQEWSQPEQYF.

The J gene is TRBJ2-7, the V gene TRBV7-2; TRBD2 agrees at 12 bases. Germline-derived CDR1 and CDR2 are SGHTA and FQGNSA. Trimming removed 4 bases from V and 2 bases from J; junction bases left unmatched: 3. The CDR3 has 15 residues. The DNA of the CDR3 is TGTGCCAGCAGCTACGGACTAGCGGGGACCTACGAGCAGTACTTC. Protein: CASSYGLAGTYEQYF.

This clonotype occurred many times. The genes are TRBV7-2 and TRBJ2-3, with 7 bases that match TRBD2. CDR1 is SGHTA, CDR2 FQGNSA, per germline. J lost 2 bases, V lost 4 bases, and 15 bases had no gene match. The CDR3 is 18 residues long. CDR3 bases: TGTGCCAGCAGCTACGACCCAGCGGGGAACTCTTTCACAGATACGCAGTATTTT. Encoded protein: CASSYDPAGNSFTDTQYF.

Worth noting for this clonotype: The junction shows a germline mismatch at one end, possibly a read error. The chain couples TRBV27 to TRBJ1-2, with TRBD1 as a possible D gene (6 bases). The CDR3 totals 14 residues. Looked up from germline, CDR1 is MNHEY and CDR2 is SMNVEV (reference sequence). CDR3 nucleotides: TGTGCCAGCTGGCGGAACAGGGAAGGTTATGGCTACGCCTTC. Translating gives CASWRNREGYGYAF.

This clonotype has at least ten counts. In nucleotides, the CDR3 is TGTGCCAGCAGGTACCTACAGGGACTCAATCAGCCCCAGCATTTT. Its translation is CASRYLQGLNQPQHF. This chain uses TRBV28 with TRBJ1-5; possibly TRBD1 for D (6 bases). V gave up 6 bases and J gave up 3 bases, with 15 bases separating them. The CDR3 length is 15 residues. CDR1 is MDHEN and CDR2 is SYDVKM in the germline V gene.

This chain links TRBV29-1 with TRBJ1-1; the D is unclear. Per the germline V gene, CDR1 is SQVTM and CDR2 is ANQGSEA. Between the trimmed V and J ends, which lost 3 bases and 4 bases, there was a span of 6 bases. The CDR3 covers 11 residues. CDR3 sequence reads: CSVEEGTEAFF. The CDR3 DNA reads TGCAGCGTTGAGGAAGGCACTGAAGCTTTCTTT.